This T cell receptor beta chain originates from a study of cytomegalovirus exposure and HLA in healthy donors. The germline CDR1 and CDR2 sequences are SGHDN and FVKESK. The CDR3 is 14 amino acids. The V gene end was trimmed by 1 base and the J gene end by 7 bases; junction bases not matched to a gene: 5. The PCR contained 60 Vbeta and 13 Jbeta primers. Libraries were prepared by immunoSEQ multiplex PCR; TCRdb keeps only in-frame clonotypes and omits some of them. Of approximately 120,000 clones listed, roughly 76% are singletons. The sequence was collected from a woman aged 50 to 65 in good health and CMV-seropositive. The chain is built from TRBV14 and TRBJ1-2; 8 positions match TRBD1. The sample comprised PBMCs. CDR3 sequence (DNA): TGTGCCAGCAGCCAAGGCCAGGGGGCGGGTGGCTACACCTTC. Translation gives CASSQGQGAGGYTF.